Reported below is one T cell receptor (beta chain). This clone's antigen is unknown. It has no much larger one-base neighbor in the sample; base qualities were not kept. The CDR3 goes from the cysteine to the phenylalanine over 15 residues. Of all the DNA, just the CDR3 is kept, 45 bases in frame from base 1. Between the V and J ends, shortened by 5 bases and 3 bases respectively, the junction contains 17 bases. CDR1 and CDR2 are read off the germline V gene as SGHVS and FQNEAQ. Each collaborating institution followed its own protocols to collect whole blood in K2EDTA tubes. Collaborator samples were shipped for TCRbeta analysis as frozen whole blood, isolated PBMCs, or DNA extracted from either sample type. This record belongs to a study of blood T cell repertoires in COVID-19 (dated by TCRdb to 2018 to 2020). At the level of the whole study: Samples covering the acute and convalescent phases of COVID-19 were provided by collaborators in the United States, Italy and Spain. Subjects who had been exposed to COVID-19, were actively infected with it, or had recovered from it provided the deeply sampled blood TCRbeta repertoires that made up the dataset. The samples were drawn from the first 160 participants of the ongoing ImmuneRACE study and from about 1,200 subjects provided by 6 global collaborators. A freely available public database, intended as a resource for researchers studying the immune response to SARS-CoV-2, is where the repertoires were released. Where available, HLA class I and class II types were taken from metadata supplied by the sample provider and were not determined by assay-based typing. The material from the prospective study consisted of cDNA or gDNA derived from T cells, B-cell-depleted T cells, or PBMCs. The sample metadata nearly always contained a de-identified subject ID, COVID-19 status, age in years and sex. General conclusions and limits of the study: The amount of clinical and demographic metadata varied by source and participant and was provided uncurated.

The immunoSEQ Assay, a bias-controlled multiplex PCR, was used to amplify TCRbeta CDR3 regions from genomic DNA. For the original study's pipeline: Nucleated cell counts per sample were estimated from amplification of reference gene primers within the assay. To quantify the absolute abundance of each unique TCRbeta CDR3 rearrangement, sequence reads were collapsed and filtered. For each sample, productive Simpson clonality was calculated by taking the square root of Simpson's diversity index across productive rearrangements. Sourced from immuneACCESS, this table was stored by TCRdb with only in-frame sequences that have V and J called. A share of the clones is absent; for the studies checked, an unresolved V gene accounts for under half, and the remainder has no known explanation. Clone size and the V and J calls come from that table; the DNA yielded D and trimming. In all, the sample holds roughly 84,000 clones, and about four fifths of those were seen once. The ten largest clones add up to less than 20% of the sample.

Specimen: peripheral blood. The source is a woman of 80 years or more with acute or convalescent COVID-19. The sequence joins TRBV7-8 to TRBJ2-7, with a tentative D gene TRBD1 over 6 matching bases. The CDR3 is CASSPDRQASYEQYF. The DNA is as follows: TGTGCCAGCAGCCCGGACAGACAGGCGAGCTACGAGCAGTACTTC.